This T cell receptor (beta chain) was found in a study of T cell clones after liver transplantation. A remark on this clone: Antigen: not known.

Germline lookup yields CDR1 SGHRS and CDR2 YFSETQ. V lost 0 bases and J lost 5, with 11 bases in between. CDR3 length: 14 residues. General study points: The donor-reactive repertoire was only partly measurable in a couple of subjects, lacking donor cells.

Data came from immunoSEQ multiplex PCR; TCRdb stores just in-frame clones and leaves some out. The table has around 77,000 clones, about 80% seen once. The source material was CD4+ T cells from blood, sampled 12 months after liver transplant. The chain combines TRBV5-1 with TRBJ1-1; D remains ambiguous. The TCR sequence derives from a human patient who received a liver transplant. Some T cells here may be from the graft donor. The CDR3 coding sequence is TGCGCCAGCAGCTTGGAGGCGTTGGGAACTGAAGCTTTCTTT. Protein sequence: CASSLEALGTEAFF.